These 31 T cell receptor beta chains share one sample of origin, sequenced in a study of cytomegalovirus exposure and HLA in healthy donors (dated by TCRdb to about 2017). Receptors were amplified or captured by the immunoSEQ multiplex PCR assay. For the multiplex PCR, a mixture combining 60 forward primers for TCR Vbeta segments and 13 reverse primers for TCR Jbeta segments was used. As stored in TCRdb, this immuneACCESS dataset retains in-frame rearrangements with V and J assigned. A fraction of the clones does not appear; measured against another copy, unresolved V genes explain less than half of the discrepancy, and the remainder lacks a known reason. The sample table contains roughly 120,000 clones; only one count was recorded for less than 85% of them. Jointly, the top ten make up about 16% of the sample. Input material: PBMCs. These TCRs come from a man between 50 and 59 years old in good health and CMV-seropositive.

J is TRBJ2-2 and V is TRBV27; 9 bases fit TRBD2. The CDR3 is 15 amino acids. The germline CDR1 and CDR2 sequences are MNHEY and SMNVEV (reference sequence). V lost 9 bases to trimming and J lost 5 bases; unmatched junction nucleotides: 10. The CDR3 sequence is CASMSGLAGTGELFF. The CDR3 bases are TGTGCCAGTATGTCGGGGCTAGCGGGAACCGGGGAGCTGTTTTTT.

V gene TRBV19 combines with J gene TRBJ1-3; D perhaps matches TRBD1 (5 bases). The CDR3 spans 14 residues. The V and J ends lost 6 bases and 3 bases respectively, with 12 bases between them. Germline assignment: CDR1 LNHDA and CDR2 SQIVND (reference sequence). CDR3 sequence: CASSPAGYGNTIYF. CDR3 coding DNA: TGTGCCAGTAGCCCCGCAGGGTATGGAAACACCATATATTTT.

In its sample, this clone was seen a few times. V and J are TRBV11-3 and TRBJ1-1; D unresolved. This CDR3 has 14 residues. Trimming took off 1 base at V and 5 bases at J, with 11 bases between the two ends. Germline loops: CDR1 SGHNT, CDR2 YENEEA. CDR3 protein: CASSLAAGRTEAFF. Here the CDR3 DNA reads TGTGCCAGCAGCTTAGCGGCGGGGAGGACTGAAGCTTTCTTT. The complete variable domain, with remaining parts taken from reference TRBV11-3 and TRBJ1-1, reads EAGVVQSPRYKIIEKKQPVAFWCNPISGHNTLYWYLQNLGQGPELLIRYENEEAVDDSQLPKDRFSAERLKGVDSTLKIQPAELGDSAVYLCASSLAAGRTEAFFGQGTRLTVV.

The genes are TRBV9 and TRBJ2-3; weak D call: TRBD2 (5 bases). V lost 3 bases and J lost 1, with 12 bases in between. The CDR3 totals 15 residues. CDR1 is SGDLS, CDR2 YYNGEE, per germline. The CDR3: CASSAEDYGTDTQYF. The CDR3 DNA reads as TGTGCCAGCAGCGCCGAAGACTACGGCACAGATACGCAGTATTTT.

This chain joins TRBV19 and TRBJ1-5; D remains unclear. V lost 5 bases and J lost 7, with 21 bases in between. CDR1 LNHDA and CDR2 SQIVND come from the germline V gene (reference sequence). This CDR3 contains 16 residues. Here the CDR3 reads CASSPAGSNSIQPQHF. The CDR3 DNA reads as TGTGCCAGTAGTCCCGCGGGATCTAACTCAATCCAGCCCCAGCATTTT.

The CDR3 loop reads CASSNRPADTQYF. The CDR3 DNA sequence: TGTGCCAGCAGTAACAGGCCAGCAGATACGCAGTATTTT. The V gene is TRBV6-5, the J gene TRBJ2-3; the D gene is possibly TRBD1 (5 bases). In germline, CDR1 is MNHEY, CDR2 SVGAGI. The length of the CDR3 is 13 residues. Trimming pared 5 bases from V and 4 bases from J, leaving 10 bases between.

To note about this clone: The junction and the germline gene differ at one end; a read error may be behind it. This chain connects TRBV4-3 to TRBJ2-1, with D maybe TRBD2 (5 bases). The germline gives CDR1 LGHNA, CDR2 YSLEER. The CDR3 sequence is 14 residues long. This CDR3 is CANSQEVAANEQFF. Here the CDR3 DNA reads TGCGCCAACAGCCAGGAGGTAGCCGCTAATGAGCAGTTCTTC.

The chain is built from TRBV5-4 and TRBJ2-3; 12 bases agree with TRBD2. CDR3 length: 17 residues. Germline trimming cut 5 bases from V and 0 bases from J; bases unmatched to any gene: 7. Germline V CDR1 and CDR2: SGHNT, YYREEE (reference sequence). CDR3 loop: CASRSASGGGSTDTQYF. The CDR3 bases are TGTGCCAGCAGGTCGGCTAGCGGGGGGGGTAGCACAGATACGCAGTATTTT. The full variable domain, in which reference TRBV5-4 and TRBJ2-3 provide the parts outside the CDR3, is ETGVTQSPTHLIKTRGQQVTLRCSSQSGHNTVSWYQQALGQGPQFIFQYYREEENGRGNFPPRFSGLQFPNYSSELNVNALELDDSALYLCASRSASGGGSTDTQYFGPGTRLTVL.

The J gene is TRBJ2-1, the V gene TRBV5-1; 7 positions agree with TRBD1. Germline assignment: CDR1 SGHRS and CDR2 YFSETQ. V shed 4 bases, J shed 1 base, and the junction held 2 bases outside the gene matches. The CDR3 covers 14 residues. The CDR3 nucleotides read TGCGCCAGCAGCCCGGGACAGTCCTACAATGAGCAGTTCTTC. Translated: CASSPGQSYNEQFF.

The sample holds one count of this clone. The rearrangement joins TRBV18 to TRBJ2-2; 7 bases line up with TRBD1. The CDR3 covers 17 residues. The V and J ends lost 0 bases and 4 bases, in that order; junction bases with no gene match: 8. Germline V gives CDR1 KGHSH, CDR2 LQKENI. For the CDR3, the DNA is TGTGCCAGCTCACCACCCGGATCGGACAGGATCACCGGGGAGCTGTTTTTT. This codes for CASSPPGSDRITGELFF.

This rearrangement joins TRBV11-3 to TRBJ2-7; 8 bases agree with TRBD1. CDR1 is SGHNT, CDR2 YENEEA, per germline. V dropped 0 bases and J dropped 0; count of bases not matched to a gene: 7. There are 17 residues in the CDR3. This CDR3 is CASSLDRPGTGSYEQYF. The DNA for the CDR3 is TGTGCCAGCAGCTTAGACCGACCCGGGACAGGCTCCTACGAGCAGTACTTC. The variable domain in full, with the rest retrieved from reference TRBV11-3 and TRBJ2-7, is EAGVVQSPRYKIIEKKQPVAFWCNPISGHNTLYWYLQNLGQGPELLIRYENEEAVDDSQLPKDRFSAERLKGVDSTLKIQPAELGDSAVYLCASSLDRPGTGSYEQYFGPGTRLTVT.

About this clone: The junction departs from the called germline gene at one end, perhaps through a read error. The V call is TRBV7-9, the J call TRBJ1-2; tentatively, D is TRBD1 (5 bases). This CDR3 comprises 15 residues. In germline, CDR1 is SEHNR, CDR2 FQNEAQ (reference sequence). CDR3: CSSSPGGLLNYGYTF. CDR3 nucleotide sequence: TGTTCCAGCAGCCCGGGGGGACTTCTGAACTATGGCTACACCTTC.

A single count supports this clone. The chain joins TRBV10-3 to TRBJ2-5; weak D call: TRBD1 (5 bases). The J call may be wrong; the DNA end is better matched by TRBJ2-7. Germline V CDR1 and CDR2: ENHRY, SYGVKD. The CDR3 is 13 amino acids. CDR3 region: CAISEGASYEQYF. The CDR3 coding sequence is TGTGCCATCAGTGAAGGGGCCAGCTACGAGCAGTACTTC.

The chain carries TRBV28 and TRBJ2-2; D perhaps matches TRBD1 (6 bases). Germline values: CDR1 MDHEN, CDR2 SYDVKM. This CDR3 is 16 amino acids long. Trimming pared 3 bases from V and 4 bases from J, leaving 15 bases between. CDR3 sequence reads: CASSFNWGQGTGELFF. The CDR3 coding sequence is TGTGCCAGCAGTTTTAACTGGGGGCAAGGCACCGGGGAGCTGTTTTTT. The entire variable domain, with the rest obtained from reference TRBV28 and TRBJ2-2, is as follows: DVKVTQSSRYLVKRTGEKVFLECVQDMDHENMFWYRQDPGLGLRLIYFSYDVKMKEKGDIPEGYSVSREKKERFSLILESASTNQTSMYLCASSFNWGQGTGELFFGEGSRLTVL.

The chain combines TRBV19 with TRBJ2-2; TRBD1 is a possible D gene (5 bases). Germline CDR1 LNHDA, CDR2 SQIVND (reference sequence). The CDR3 is 14 residues long. Trimming shortened V by 7 bases and J by 1 base, and 10 bases separated the two germline ends. The CDR3 reads CASTSDRNTGELFF. The CDR3 DNA is TGTGCCAGTACCTCAGACAGGAACACCGGGGAGCTGTTTTTT.

This clone is labeled medium-sized. V is TRBV2 and J is TRBJ2-2; D gene uncertain. V lost 3 bases, J lost 3 bases, and 8 bases lay in between. The CDR3 length is 14 residues. CDR1 and CDR2 (germline): SNHLY, FYNNEI. CDR3 sequence (DNA): TGTGCCAGCAGTGACAATCGCGACACCGGGGAGCTGTTTTTT. It specifies CASSDNRDTGELFF.

V and J are TRBV6-4 and TRBJ2-3; D is ambiguous. The V end lost 5 bases, the J end lost 4 bases, and 10 bases lay between the germline ends. CDR3 length equals 13 residues. The germline CDR1 and CDR2 sequences are MRHNA and SNTAGT. The CDR3 here is CASSPRQSDTQYF. In DNA, the CDR3 is TGTGCCAGCAGTCCGCGGCAGTCAGATACGCAGTATTTT.

The V call is TRBV7-6, the J call TRBJ2-7, with 9 positions matching TRBD1. This CDR3 has 17 residues. Germline CDR1 SGHVS, CDR2 FNYEAQ. J was trimmed by 6 bases and V by 2 bases; bases with no gene match: 14. The CDR3 nucleotides read TGTGCCAGCAGCTTAAGTTCCCGGGGACAGGGTCTGGGCGAGCAGTACTTC. Translated: CASSLSSRGQGLGEQYF.

The genes are TRBV5-4 and TRBJ1-1; D is possibly TRBD1 (6 bases). CDR3 length: 13 amino acids. The V end was cut by 4 bases, the J end by 4 bases, with 11 bases between. CDR1 SGHNT and CDR2 YYREEE come from the germline V gene (reference sequence). The CDR3: CASSPRGSTEAFF. DNA for the CDR3: TGTGCCAGCAGCCCCAGGGGTAGCACTGAAGCTTTCTTT.

V usage is TRBV9 and J usage is TRBJ1-5; D is unresolved. This CDR3 contains 13 residues. Trimming stripped 0 bases from V and 6 bases from J, with 7 bases between. Germline CDR1 is SGDLS and CDR2 is YYNGEE. The CDR3 loop reads CASSVEEGQPQHF. CDR3 nucleotides: TGTGCCAGCAGCGTAGAGGAGGGTCAGCCCCAGCATTTT.

The chain joins TRBV6-5 to TRBJ2-1, with D possibly matching TRBD2 (5 bases). Trimming removed 6 bases at V and 2 bases at J, with 8 bases between. Germline V gene data show CDR1 as MNHEY and CDR2 as SVGAGI. This CDR3 has 13 amino acids. CDR3 residues: CASSRTPYNEQFF. CDR3 coding DNA: TGTGCCAGCAGCCGGACTCCCTACAATGAGCAGTTCTTC.

This clone was seen a handful of times. The chain couples TRBV11-3 to TRBJ1-1, with D tentatively TRBD1 (6 bases). The CDR3 totals 15 residues. With 5 bases removed from V and 5 bases from J, the gap between germline ends came to 18 bases. Germline loops: CDR1 SGHNT, CDR2 YENEEA. The CDR3 loop reads CASSPNQGRRTEAFF. The DNA for the CDR3 is TGTGCCAGCAGCCCAAACCAGGGGCGCCGTACTGAAGCTTTCTTT. Combining the CDR3 with reference TRBV11-3 and TRBJ1-1 gives the whole variable domain EAGVVQSPRYKIIEKKQPVAFWCNPISGHNTLYWYLQNLGQGPELLIRYENEEAVDDSQLPKDRFSAERLKGVDSTLKIQPAELGDSAVYLCASSPNQGRRTEAFFGQGTRLTVV.

This CDR3 is CASIPVGAGGNNEQFF. The CDR3 coding sequence is TGTGCCAGCATTCCTGTGGGGGCGGGAGGGAACAATGAGCAGTTCTTC. The V call is TRBV28, the J call TRBJ2-1; TRBD2 matches 9 bases. Germline-derived CDR1 and CDR2 are MDHEN and SYDVKM. V lost 7 bases, J lost 5 bases, and 12 bases stayed unmatched. The CDR3 sequence is 16 residues long.

The V call is TRBV21-1, the J call TRBJ1-4; the table gives TRBD1 as D, unverified against the DNA. TRBV21-1 counts as a pseudogene. The CDR3 extends over 13 amino acids. DNA for the CDR3: TGTGCCAGCAACAACAGGGGTCGGGAAAAACTGTTTTTT. It translates to CASNNRGREKLFF.

The chain joins TRBV28 to TRBJ1-1, with 7 bases lining up with TRBD1. The CDR3 has 16 residues. V lost 10 bases and J lost 1; bases outside the gene matches: 15. CDR1 MDHEN and CDR2 SYDVKM come from the germline V gene. In nucleotides, the CDR3 is TGTGCCATCAGGGGGGCCAGGGCCCCTTGGAACACTGAAGCTTTCTTT. Translation gives CAIRGARAPWNTEAFF.

The chain joins TRBV14 to TRBJ2-1; D uncertain. Germline V gene lookup returns CDR1 SGHDN and CDR2 FVKESK. The CDR3 has 17 amino acids. V dropped 0 bases and J dropped 5 bases, with 17 bases sitting between them. The CDR3 here is CASSQDSRYPLNNEQFF. The CDR3 DNA reads as TGTGCCAGCAGCCAAGATAGTCGCTACCCCCTCAACAATGAGCAGTTCTTC.

This clone came up a few times. The rearrangement joins TRBV7-2 to TRBJ2-7, with a weak D call TRBD2 (6 bases). The CDR3 sequence is 14 residues long. The germline gives CDR1 SGHTA, CDR2 FQGNSA. Trimming stripped 1 base from V and 6 bases from J, with 13 bases between. CDR3 region: CASSLVAAGGEQYF. CDR3 nucleotide sequence: TGTGCCAGCAGCTTAGTAGCGGCCGGGGGCGAGCAGTACTTC.

The genes are TRBV27 and TRBJ1-6; maybe TRBD1 (5 bases). V was pared by 6 bases and J by 5 bases, with 14 bases between. Germline V lookup: CDR1 MNHEY, CDR2 SMNVEV (reference sequence). The CDR3 is 15 amino acids. CDR3 amino acids: CASRKVLRDNSPLHF. CDR3 nucleotide sequence: TGTGCCAGCAGAAAGGTTCTCAGGGATAATTCACCCCTCCACTTT.

This chain connects TRBV6-1 to TRBJ2-2; D might be TRBD2 (5 bases). V shed 7 bases and J shed 7 bases, with 13 bases lying between them. CDR1 and CDR2 from the germline V gene are MNHNS and SASEGT. The CDR3 is 13 amino acids. CDR3 coding DNA: TGTGCCAGCAACCCAGCCCGGGACGGGGAGCTGTTTTTT. It yields the protein CASNPARDGELFF.

This clone was counted only a few times. The chain links TRBV7-9 to TRBJ1-1; the D is unclear. The CDR3 is made up of 13 amino acids. Between the trimmed V and J ends, which lost 5 bases and 3 bases, there was a span of 10 bases. Germline loops: CDR1 SEHNR, CDR2 FQNEAQ (reference sequence). CDR3 DNA: TGTGCCAGCAGCGCTAATACTGACACTGAAGCTTTCTTT. It specifies CASSANTDTEAFF. Supplemented by reference TRBV7-9 and TRBJ1-1, the full variable domain reads DTGVSQNPRHKITKRGQNVTFRCDPISEHNRLYWYRQTLGQGPEFLTYFQNEAQLEKSRLLSDRFSAERPKGSFSTLEIQRTEQGDSAMYLCASSANTDTEAFFGQGTRLTVV.

The chain is built from TRBV2 and TRBJ2-2; D might be TRBD2 (6 bases). Germline CDR1 is SNHLY and CDR2 is FYNNEI. The CDR3 is 12 residues long. Trimming took off 5 bases at V and 9 bases at J, with 10 bases between the two ends. CDR3: CASSWGDRELFF. DNA of the CDR3: TGTGCCAGCAGTTGGGGGGACCGGGAGCTGTTTTTT.